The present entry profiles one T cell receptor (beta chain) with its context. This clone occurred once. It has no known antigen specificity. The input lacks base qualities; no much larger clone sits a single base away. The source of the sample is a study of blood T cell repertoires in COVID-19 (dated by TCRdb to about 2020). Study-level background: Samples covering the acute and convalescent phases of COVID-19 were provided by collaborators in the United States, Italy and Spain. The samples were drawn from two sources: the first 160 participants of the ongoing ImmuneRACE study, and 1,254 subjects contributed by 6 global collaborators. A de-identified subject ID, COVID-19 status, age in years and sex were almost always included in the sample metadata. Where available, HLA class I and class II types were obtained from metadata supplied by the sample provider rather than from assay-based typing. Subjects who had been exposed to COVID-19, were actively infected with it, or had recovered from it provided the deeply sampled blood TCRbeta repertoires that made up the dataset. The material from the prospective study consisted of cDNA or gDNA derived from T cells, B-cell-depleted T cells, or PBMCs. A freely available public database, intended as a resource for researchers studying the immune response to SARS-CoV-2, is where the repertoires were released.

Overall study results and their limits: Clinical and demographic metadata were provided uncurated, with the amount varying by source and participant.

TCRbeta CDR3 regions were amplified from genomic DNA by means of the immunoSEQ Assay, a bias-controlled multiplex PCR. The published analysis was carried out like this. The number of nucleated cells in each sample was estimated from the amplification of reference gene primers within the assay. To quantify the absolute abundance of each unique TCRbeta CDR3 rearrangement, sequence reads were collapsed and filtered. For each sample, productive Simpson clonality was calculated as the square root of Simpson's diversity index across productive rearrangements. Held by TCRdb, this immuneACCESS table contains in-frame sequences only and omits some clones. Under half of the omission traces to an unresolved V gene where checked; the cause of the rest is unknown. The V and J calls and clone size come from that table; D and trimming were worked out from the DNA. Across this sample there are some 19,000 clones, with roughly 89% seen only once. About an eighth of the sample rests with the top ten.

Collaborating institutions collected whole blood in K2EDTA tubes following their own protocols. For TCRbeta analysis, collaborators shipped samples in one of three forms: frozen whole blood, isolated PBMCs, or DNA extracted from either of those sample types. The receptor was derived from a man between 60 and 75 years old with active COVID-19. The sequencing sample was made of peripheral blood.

The DNA reads as follows: TGTGCCACGGCGAGGGGGCTAATGGGTCCCTATGGCTACACCTTC. It translates to CATARGLMGPYGYTF. The chain uses TRBV6-5 and TRBJ1-2, and TRBD1 matches 7 of the central bases. Its CDR3 holds 15 amino acids, cysteine through phenylalanine. The retained sequence is limited to the CDR3, 45 bases, with the frame set at the first base. The junction shows trimming of 10 bases on V and 4 bases on J, and the gene matches do not reach 15 bases of it. The germline V gene encodes CDR1 MNHEY and CDR2 SVGAGI.